This T cell receptor beta chain was obtained from a study of blood T cell repertoires in COVID-19. In the study overall: The study drew acute and convalescent COVID-19 samples from the United States, Italy and Spain. Nucleic acid was either cDNA or gDNA, and it came from T cells, B-cell-depleted T cells, or PBMCs.

By share, this clone ranks as medium-sized (0.01 to 0.1%). Original processing notes: The authors estimated nucleated cell counts from reference gene primer amplification. Produced via immunoSEQ multiplex PCR; TCRdb's table is partial and in-frame only. V, J and clone size are taken as reported in that table, and D and trimming were inferred from the DNA itself. This table holds some 41,000 clones, about 90% found once. Germline-derived CDR1 and CDR2 are MNHEY and SVGAGI. The CDR3 sequence is 14 residues long. The V and J ends lost 6 bases and 4 bases, in that order; junction bases with no gene match: 8.

The sequencing sample was made of peripheral blood. The TCR was taken from a human donor in a cohort sampled during active COVID-19. The J gene is TRBJ1-2, the V gene TRBV6-5; the match to TRBD1 covers 7 bases. The CDR3 region has the DNA TGTGCCAGCAGGAAAAGACAGGGCCCCTATGGCTACACCTTC. This sequence encodes CASRKRQGPYGYTF.